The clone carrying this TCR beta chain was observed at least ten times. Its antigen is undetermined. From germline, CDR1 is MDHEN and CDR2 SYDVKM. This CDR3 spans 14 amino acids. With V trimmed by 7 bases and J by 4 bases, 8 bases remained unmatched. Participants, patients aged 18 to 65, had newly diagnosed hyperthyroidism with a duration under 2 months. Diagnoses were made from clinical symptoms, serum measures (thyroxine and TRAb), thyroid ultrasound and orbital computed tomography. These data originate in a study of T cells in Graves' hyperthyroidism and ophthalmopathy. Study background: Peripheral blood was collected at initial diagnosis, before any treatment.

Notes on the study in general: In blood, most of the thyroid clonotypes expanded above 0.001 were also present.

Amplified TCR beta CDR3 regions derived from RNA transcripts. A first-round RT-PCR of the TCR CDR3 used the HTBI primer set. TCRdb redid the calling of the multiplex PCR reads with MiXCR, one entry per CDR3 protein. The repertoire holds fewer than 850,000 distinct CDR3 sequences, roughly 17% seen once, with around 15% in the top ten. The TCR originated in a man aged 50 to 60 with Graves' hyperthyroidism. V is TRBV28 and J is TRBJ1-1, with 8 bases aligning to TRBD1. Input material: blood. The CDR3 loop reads CASTIYRGTTEAFF. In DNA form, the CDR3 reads TGTGCCAGCACAATATACAGGGGGACCACTGAAGCTTTCTTT.